This T cell receptor (beta chain) was obtained from a study of T cells after posttransplantation cyclophosphamide. The CDR3 totals 18 residues. V shed 4 bases and J 1 base; nucleotides not matched to a gene: 14. Germline CDR1 is MGHRA and CDR2 is YSYEKL. General observations from the study: Donor-recipient repertoire similarity was low at 1-2 months, rising over year one. Blood and skin or GI T cell repertoires showed limited TRB overlap.

Peripheral blood was collected from the related graft donor on the marrow donation day. This clone was detected ten times or more. Its antigen is as yet unknown. TCRdb's table, derived via immunoSEQ multiplex PCR, lists solely in-frame clones and lacks some. The sample includes about 24,000 clones, none of them occurring once. The specimen was PBMCs. The chain is built from TRBV4-1 and TRBJ1-2; 8 bases agree with TRBD1. This clonotype was sampled from a woman aged 60 to 75 in good health, CMV-negative, and a related stem cell transplant donor. In DNA form, the CDR3 reads TGCGCCAGCAGCCCCGCCTCGGACAGGGCGGACCTTAACTATGGCTACACCTTC. Translating it yields CASSPASDRADLNYGYTF.